Presented here are 20 T cell receptor beta chains from one specimen sequenced in a study of blood T cell repertoires in COVID-19. Here immunoSEQ multiplex PCR was the method, and the copy in TCRdb shows in-frame clones only, minus some. The sample records roughly 200,000 clones, roughly 90% being singletons. The sample was PBMCs or T cells enriched from blood (not recorded which). These receptors were taken from a woman aged 25 to 39 who had been exposed to COVID-19.

The chain employs TRBV29-1 and TRBJ1-1; a weak D match, TRBD1 (6 bases). The germline V gene encodes CDR1 SQVTM and CDR2 ANQGSEA. V lost 7 bases, J lost 1 base, and 19 bases lay in between. This CDR3 contains 15 residues. CDR3 nucleotide sequence: TGCAGCGCTGGCATCGTAGGGGGGGCGAACACTGAAGCTTTCTTT. Amino acids: CSAGIVGGANTEAFF.

The chain has TRBV27 and TRBJ1-6, with a possible D match to TRBD1 (5 bases). Trimming stripped 3 bases from V and 7 bases from J, with 13 bases between. Germline V CDR1 and CDR2: MNHEY, SMNVEV (reference sequence). The CDR3 length is 15 residues. The CDR3 protein is CASSFLPGLNSPLHF. CDR3 nucleotides: TGTGCCAGCAGTTTCCTGCCAGGGCTGAATTCACCCCTCCACTTT.

This chain uses TRBV5-6 with TRBJ2-1; 9 bases line up with TRBD1. The CDR3 has 15 residues. V lost 2 bases and J lost 6; bases outside the gene matches: 6. The germline CDR1 and CDR2 sequences are SGHDT and YYEEEE. This CDR3 is CASSFIGTGLNEQFF. DNA of the CDR3: TGTGCCAGCAGCTTCATCGGGACAGGGCTCAATGAGCAGTTCTTC.

The CDR3 DNA sequence: TGTGCCAGCAGCAATTGGGACAGGGTTAACGAGCAGTACTTC. Amino acid sequence: CASSNWDRVNEQYF. The V gene is TRBV5-4, the J gene TRBJ2-7; the match to TRBD1 covers 9 bases. The germline V gene has CDR1 SGHNT and CDR2 YYREEE (reference sequence). J was trimmed by 5 bases and V by 4 bases; bases with no gene match: 7. The CDR3 spans 14 residues.

The chain has TRBV19 and TRBJ2-3; 10 positions agree with TRBD2. V dropped 4 bases and J dropped 1; count of bases not matched to a gene: 2. CDR1 and CDR2 from the germline V gene are LNHDA and SQIVND (reference sequence). The CDR3 is made up of 15 amino acids. The CDR3 region has the DNA TGTGCCAGTAGTAAAGCGGGGGGGGGCACAGATACGCAGTATTTT. It translates to CASSKAGGGTDTQYF.

The chain joins TRBV27 to TRBJ1-6, with unresolved D. Germline-derived CDR1 and CDR2 are MNHEY and SMNVEV (reference sequence). This CDR3 has 13 amino acids. The V gene lost 0 bases and the J gene lost 12 bases, with 9 bases spanning the gap. The DNA of the CDR3 is TGTGCCAGCAGTTTATCGATGGCGGGACCCCTCCACTTT. Its protein is CASSLSMAGPLHF.

CDR3 sequence: CASSLASGNNSPLHF. CDR3 coding DNA: TGTGCCAGCAGCTTAGCGTCAGGGAATAATTCACCCCTCCACTTT. V usage is TRBV7-2 and J usage is TRBJ1-6, with D possibly matching TRBD1 (5 bases). Trimming removed 0 bases at V and 5 bases at J, with 8 bases between. The CDR3 contains 15 residues. CDR1 and CDR2 from the germline V gene are SGHTA and FQGNSA. Full variable domain (rest looked up from reference TRBV7-2 and TRBJ1-6): GAGVSQSPSNKVTEKGKDVELRCDPISGHTALYWYRQSLGQGLEFLIYFQGNSAPDKSGLPSDRFSAERTGGSVSTLTIQRTQQEDSAVYLCASSLASGNNSPLHFGNGTRLTVT.

V usage is TRBV10-2 and J usage is TRBJ2-5; 8 bases align to TRBD2. Germline CDR1 is WSHSY and CDR2 is SAAADI. The CDR3 has 13 amino acids. The V segment lost 7 bases and the J segment 2 bases; nucleotides outside the gene matches: 3. The CDR3 loop reads CASKVAGQETQYF. The DNA for the CDR3 is TGCGCCAGCAAAGTAGCGGGGCAAGAGACCCAGTACTTC.

The chain couples TRBV19 to TRBJ1-5; no clear D. The V end was cut by 3 bases, the J end by 5 bases, with 8 bases between. This CDR3 contains 13 residues. Germline CDR1 LNHDA, CDR2 SQIVND (reference sequence). The DNA for the CDR3 is TGTGCCAGTAGTATTCAGGAGGATCAGCCCCAGCATTTT. It codes for CASSIQEDQPQHF.

This rearrangement joins TRBV4-2 to TRBJ2-1; 11 nucleotides agree with TRBD2. This CDR3 has 16 amino acids. The germline gives CDR1 LGHNA, CDR2 YNFKEQ. J was trimmed by 5 bases and V by 1 base; bases with no gene match: 4. The CDR3 DNA sequence: TGTGCCAGCAGCCAAGCGGGGACTAGCGGAAACAATGAGCAGTTCTTC. Protein: CASSQAGTSGNNEQFF.

This clone was counted a single time. This chain joins TRBV21-1 and TRBJ1-2; the table's D call TRBD1 went unverified against the DNA. TRBV21-1 is shown as a pseudogene. The CDR3 is 12 amino acids. The CDR3 sequence: CASDTKNYGYTF. For the CDR3, the DNA is TGTGCCAGCGATACAAAAAACTATGGCTACACCTTC.

The V call is TRBV11-2, the J call TRBJ1-2; D is ambiguous. V lost 1 base, J lost 4 bases, and 10 bases lay in between. Germline V lookup: CDR1 SGHAT, CDR2 FQNNGV. The CDR3 loop spans 14 amino acids. The CDR3 reads CASSLGEITYGYTF. CDR3 bases: TGTGCCAGCAGCTTAGGCGAGATTACCTATGGCTACACCTTC.

The gene calls are TRBV24-1 and TRBJ1-2, with 9 bases that match TRBD1. The CDR3 contains 15 residues. V lost 3 bases, J lost 6 bases, and 7 bases stayed unmatched. Germline V gives CDR1 KGHDR, CDR2 SFDVKD. CDR3 protein: CATSDQQGAQDGYTF. The CDR3 DNA reads TGTGCCACCAGTGATCAACAGGGGGCTCAGGATGGCTACACCTTC.

The chain uses TRBV27 and TRBJ2-3, with 10 bases identical to TRBD1. This CDR3 spans 15 amino acids. V was clipped by 2 bases and J by 4 bases; unmatched bases: 3. CDR1 is MNHEY, CDR2 SMNVEV, per germline (reference sequence). This CDR3 reads CASSLGTGASDTQYF. DNA of the CDR3: TGTGCCAGCAGTTTAGGGACAGGGGCTTCAGATACGCAGTATTTT.

The chain couples TRBV19 to TRBJ1-5, with TRBD1 matching over 9 bases. The ends lost 3 bases at V and 0 bases at J; junction bases unmatched: 6. Germline CDR1 LNHDA, CDR2 SQIVND (reference sequence). The CDR3 spans 17 residues. CDR3 DNA: TGTGCCAGTAGTATTTGGGGGACAGGGAATAGCAATCAGCCCCAGCATTTT. This gives the protein CASSIWGTGNSNQPQHF.

This chain joins TRBV6-5 and TRBJ1-1; D may be TRBD1 (6 bases). V dropped 2 bases and J dropped 0 bases, with 10 bases sitting between them. Germline V gene sequence: CDR1 MNHEY, CDR2 SVGAGI. The CDR3 totals 15 residues. The CDR3 nucleotides are TGTGCCAGCAGTTACGAGGCAGGGGTGAACACTGAAGCTTTCTTT. This encodes CASSYEAGVNTEAFF.

The rearrangement uses TRBV18 and TRBJ2-5; a possible D gene is TRBD2 (6 bases). V was shortened by 3 bases and J by 4 bases, with 15 bases between the two germline ends. CDR1 KGHSH and CDR2 LQKENI come from the germline V gene. The CDR3 covers 15 residues. In nucleotides, the CDR3 is TGTGCCAGCTCACCGTCGACTAGTTTGATAGAGACCCAGTACTTC. This gives the protein CASSPSTSLIETQYF.

V is TRBV5-1 and J is TRBJ1-2; 7 bases map to TRBD1. With V trimmed by 0 bases and J by 8 bases, 10 bases remained unmatched. The CDR3 extends over 15 amino acids. Germline lookup yields CDR1 SGHRS and CDR2 YFSETQ. The CDR3 region has the DNA TGCGCCAGCAGCTTGGGGAATGACAGGGCGCGGGGCTACACCTTC. This translates into CASSLGNDRARGYTF.

The rearrangement uses TRBV24-1 and TRBJ2-1; no firm D call. Trimming shortened V by 3 bases and J by 9 bases, and 11 bases separated the two germline ends. The CDR3 is 13 residues long. Per the germline V gene, CDR1 is KGHDR and CDR2 is SFDVKD. In nucleotides, the CDR3 is TGTGCCACCAGTGATCCCGCGAGGAGTGAGCAGTTCTTC. Translation: CATSDPARSEQFF.

This chain links TRBV3-1 (or the pseudogene TRBV3-2) with TRBJ1-2; D remains unclear. Per the germline V gene, CDR1 is LGHDT and CDR2 is YNNKEL (reference sequence). This CDR3 spans 13 amino acids. V lost 4 bases and J lost 4, with 10 bases in between. The CDR3 sequence is CASSPRESYGYTF. CDR3 bases: TGTGCCAGCAGCCCGCGGGAGTCCTATGGCTACACCTTC.